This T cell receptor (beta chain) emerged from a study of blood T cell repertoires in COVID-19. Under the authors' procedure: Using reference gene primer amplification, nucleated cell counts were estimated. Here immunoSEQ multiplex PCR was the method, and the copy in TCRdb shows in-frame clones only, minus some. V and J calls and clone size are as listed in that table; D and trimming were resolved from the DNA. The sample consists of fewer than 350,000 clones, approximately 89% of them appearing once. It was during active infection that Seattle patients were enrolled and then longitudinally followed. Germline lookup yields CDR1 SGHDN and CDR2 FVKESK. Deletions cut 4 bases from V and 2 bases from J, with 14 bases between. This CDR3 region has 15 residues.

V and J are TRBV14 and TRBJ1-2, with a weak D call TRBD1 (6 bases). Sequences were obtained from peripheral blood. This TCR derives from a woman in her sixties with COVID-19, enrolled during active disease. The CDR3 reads CASSPGPGTNYGYTF. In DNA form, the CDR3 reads TGTGCCAGCAGCCCAGGTCCGGGGACAAACTATGGCTACACCTTC.